Given below is one TCR beta chain in context. The sample is drawn from a study of cytotoxic CD8 clonotypes in ibrutinib-treated CLL. Overall study: Productive templates averaged 255,043 per sample, and productive rearrangements 85,000 to 100,000.

The protocol was immunoSEQ multiplex PCR, while the TCRdb copy is restricted to in-frame clones and leaves out a portion. Of approximately 130,000 clones listed, under 90% were seen once; the top ten hold 3% to 4%. V dropped 8 bases and J dropped 2 bases, with 14 bases sitting between them. Germline V gives CDR1 MNHEY, CDR2 SMNVEV (reference sequence). The CDR3 consists of 14 residues. The clonotype was recovered from a human donor with chronic lymphocytic leukemia. Material: PBMCs, obtained after 24 months of ibrutinib treatment. The V call is TRBV27, the J call TRBJ2-3; D is undetermined. This chain's CDR3 is CASSAPTYTDTQYF. Written as DNA, the CDR3 is TGTGCCAGCTCGGCACCTACATACACAGATACGCAGTATTTT.